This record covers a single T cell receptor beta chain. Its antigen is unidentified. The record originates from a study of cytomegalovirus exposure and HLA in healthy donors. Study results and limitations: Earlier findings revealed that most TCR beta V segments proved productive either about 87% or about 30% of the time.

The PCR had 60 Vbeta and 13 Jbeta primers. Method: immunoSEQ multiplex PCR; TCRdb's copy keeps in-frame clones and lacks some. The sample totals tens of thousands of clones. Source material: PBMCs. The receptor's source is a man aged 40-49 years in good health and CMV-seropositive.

The DNA for the CDR3 is TGCGCCAGCAGCCAAGAACGAGGAACTAGCTCCTACAATGAGCAGTTCTTC. Its translation is CASSQERGTSSYNEQFF. The rearrangement uses TRBV4-3 and TRBJ2-1; possibly TRBD2 for D (5 bases). The CDR3 runs to 17 residues. The V gene lost 0 bases and the J gene lost 0 bases, with 12 bases spanning the gap. Germline CDR1 LGHNA, CDR2 YSLEER.